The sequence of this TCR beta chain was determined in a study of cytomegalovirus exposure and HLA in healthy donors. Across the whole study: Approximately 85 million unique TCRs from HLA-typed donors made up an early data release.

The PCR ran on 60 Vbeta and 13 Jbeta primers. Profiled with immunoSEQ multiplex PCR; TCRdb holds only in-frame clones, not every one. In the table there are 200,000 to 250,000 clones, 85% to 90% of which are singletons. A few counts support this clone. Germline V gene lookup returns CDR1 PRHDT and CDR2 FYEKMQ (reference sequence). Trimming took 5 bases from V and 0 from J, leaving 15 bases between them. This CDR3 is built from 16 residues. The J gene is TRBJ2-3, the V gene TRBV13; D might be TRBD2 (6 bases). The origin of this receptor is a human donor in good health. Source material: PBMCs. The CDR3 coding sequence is TGTGCCAGCAGCCACCCTGCGGGGACTAGCACAGATACGCAGTATTTT. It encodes CASSHPAGTSTDTQYF. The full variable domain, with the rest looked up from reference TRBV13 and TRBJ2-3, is AAGVIQSPRHLIKEKRETATLKCYPIPRHDTVYWYQQGPGQDPQFLISFYEKMQSDKGSIPDRFSAQQFSDYHSELNMSSLELGDSALYFCASSHPAGTSTDTQYFGPGTRLTVL.